This T cell receptor beta chain came from a study of blood T cell repertoires in COVID-19. Study background: The United States, Italy and Spain provided the acute and convalescent COVID-19 samples.

V lost 7 bases to trimming and J lost 6 bases; unmatched junction nucleotides: 8. This CDR3 has 13 amino acids. Germline values: CDR1 LNHDA, CDR2 SQIVND (reference sequence). Produced via immunoSEQ multiplex PCR; TCRdb's table is partial and in-frame only. This table has about 310,000 clones, around 90% appearing once. The sequenced sample was peripheral blood. J is TRBJ1-1 and V is TRBV19; 7 bases are a match to TRBD1. This receptor was obtained from a man aged 50 or older with active or convalescent COVID-19. Here the CDR3 reads CASKRDRESEAFF. CDR3 bases: TGTGCCAGTAAGAGGGACAGAGAATCTGAAGCTTTCTTT.